A selection of T cell receptor beta chains follows, all from one sample in a study of beta chain features in type 1 diabetes. Only in-frame clones appear in the TCRdb table, and some are missing; sequencing was by immunoSEQ multiplex PCR. The table includes 130,000 or so clones, approximately 9.8% detected once. The sequenced sample was central memory CD4+ T cells from blood. Every receptor here comes from a woman aged 40-49 years in good health. CDR3s include the opening cysteine and the closing phenylalanine or tryptophan.

J,V,CDR3
TRBJ1-4,TRBV2,CASRDRGFTGSEKLFF
TRBJ1-1,TRBV10-3,CAISDRVRNTEAFF
TRBJ2-2,TRBV11-3,CASSLDNSGELFF
TRBJ1-2,TRBV18,CASSGQGSYTF
TRBJ2-5,TRBV7-9,CASRLFGRNQETQYF
TRBJ1-5,TRBV4-1,CASSQDSGGPQPQHF
TRBJ1-1,TRBV29-1,CSVGEGTEAFF
TRBJ1-1,TRBV6-1,CASKMGRQGSEAFF
TRBJ2-1,TRBV5-4,CASSTDTSGTSNYNEQFF
TRBJ1-6,TRBV5-4,CASSTPDRANSPLHF
TRBJ1-5,TRBV13,CASSLGGTGGNQPQHF
TRBJ1-1,TRBV20-1,CSALSGVKAFF
TRBJ1-1,TRBV25-1,CASSGGTSEAFF
TRBJ2-3,TRBV19,CASSILAGTSTDTQYF
TRBJ1-1,TRBV5-4,CASSLALRPTEAFF
TRBJ2-5,TRBV15,CATSSPPPGTGTFEETQYF
TRBJ1-6,TRBV18,CASSETGTSPLHF
TRBJ2-2,TRBV4-2,CASSFSTGELFF
TRBJ2-2,TRBV7-9,CASSLARRLAAGELFF
TRBJ2-2,TRBV19,CASQSRGAITGELFF
TRBJ2-3,TRBV15,CATAISGTSGGLDTQYF
TRBJ1-5,TRBV19,CASTPEAGYNQPQHF
TRBJ1-1,TRBV6-5,CASSNARREAFF
TRBJ2-7,TRBV9,CASSSENRVEQYF
TRBJ1-1,TRBV18,CASSPSPRTDQNTEAFF
TRBJ2-5,TRBV7-2,CASSLALGGETQYF
TRBJ2-5,TRBV5-1,CASSQGGSGGETQYF
TRBJ2-1,TRBV4-1,CASSKEGTWDEQFF
TRBJ2-3,TRBV6-5,CASKRTNWGDTQYF
TRBJ2-1,TRBV7-9,CASSTGTVNEQFF
TRBJ1-4,TRBV18,CASSPQFEANEKLFF
TRBJ2-7,TRBV19,CASSPGDRVGEQYF
TRBJ1-5,TRBV4-2,CASSQDSGVTRGSNQPQHF
TRBJ1-5,TRBV4-3,CASSQSLGEQPQHF
TRBJ2-1,TRBV27,CASSVSKGVIREQFF
TRBJ1-4,TRBV5-1,CASSLGGLGEKLFF
TRBJ2-3,TRBV6-5,CASSSRLAGGTDTQYF
TRBJ2-7,TRBV21-1,CASSKVENRVFPFYEQYF
TRBJ1-4,TRBV2,CASRERGLTTNEKLFF
TRBJ1-6,TRBV11-2,CASSRGGGNSPLHF
TRBJ2-2,TRBV7-9,CASSRTGPGELFF
TRBJ2-7,TRBV29-1,CSVAGQGNTYEQYF